A single sample is the source of the 17 T cell receptor beta chains below, sequenced in a study of shared clonotypes between healthy human individuals. Data came from immunoSEQ multiplex PCR; TCRdb stores just in-frame clones and leaves some out. The table lists 2.3 million or so clones, roughly 93% of them singletons, with 0.39% in the top ten. Material: naive CD4+ T cells from PBMCs. Subset described: CD45RA+ positively selected. These receptors came from a man aged 18 to 35 in good health. Some clones in this sample may be carry-over from other donors' samples.

The count of this clone is one. V and J are TRBV7-8 and TRBJ1-5; D is uncertain. Germline V lookup: CDR1 SGHVS, CDR2 FQNEAQ. Trimming left V 5 bases short and J 5 bases short, with 7 bases between. CDR3 length: 12 residues. In nucleotides, the CDR3 is TGTGCCAGCAGCACGCACGATCAGCCCCAGCATTTT. It encodes CASSTHDQPQHF.

The genes are TRBV5-1 and TRBJ2-7; D remains ambiguous. V gave up 0 bases and J gave up 3 bases, with 10 bases separating them. Germline CDR1 is SGHRS and CDR2 is YFSETQ. The CDR3 has 14 residues. CDR3 sequence: CASSLVVGFYEQYF. In DNA, the CDR3 is TGCGCCAGCAGCTTGGTGGTCGGTTTCTACGAGCAGTACTTC.

The gene calls are TRBV28 and TRBJ2-5; 8 nucleotides align to TRBD1. CDR1 is MDHEN, CDR2 SYDVKM, per germline. This CDR3 comprises 14 residues. Trimming cost V 5 bases and J 4 bases; bases outside gene matches: 6. The CDR3 is CASSGHGQGETQYF. The CDR3 DNA reads TGTGCCAGCAGTGGACACGGACAGGGAGAGACCCAGTACTTC.

In this sample, this clone turned up a few times. In DNA, the CDR3 is TGTGCCAGCAGCCAAACGGGGCGCGTGAACACTGAAGCTTTCTTT. Its protein product is CASSQTGRVNTEAFF. J is TRBJ1-1 and V is TRBV7-9; D is possibly TRBD1 (5 bases). Germline assignment: CDR1 SEHNR and CDR2 FQNEAQ (reference sequence). The V gene lost 5 bases and the J gene lost 0 bases, with 13 bases spanning the gap. The CDR3 runs to 15 residues.

The rearrangement uses TRBV6-1 and TRBJ2-3; 14 bases map to TRBD2. This CDR3 contains 18 residues. Germline assignment: CDR1 MNHNS and CDR2 SASEGT. With 4 bases clipped from V and 3 bases from J, the junction kept 9 bases outside the gene matches. Here the CDR3 DNA reads TGTGCCAGCAGTGCCGCTAGACTAGCGGGGGGGTGGACAGATACGCAGTATTTT. Its translation: CASSAARLAGGWTDTQYF.

About this clone itself: Sequence at one end of the junction differs from germline and may be a read error. The CDR3 bases are TGTGCCAGCGGCTGGTCCCCTTTCTCTGGGGCCAACGTCCTGGCTTTC. Residues: CASGWSPFSGANVLAF. The V gene is TRBV7-2, the J gene TRBJ2-6; D possibly corresponds to TRBD1 (5 bases). The CDR3 is 16 amino acids. Germline CDR1 and CDR2: SGHTA and FQGNSA.

The genes are TRBV5-1 and TRBJ2-3; 10 bases are a match to TRBD2. Germline loops: CDR1 SGHRS, CDR2 YFSETQ. V was clipped by 4 bases and J by 5 bases; unmatched bases: 13. This CDR3 is built from 17 residues. CDR3 DNA sequence: TGCGCCAGCAGCGGGGTCGGTAGTCTAGCGGGAGTAGATACGCAGTATTTT. It specifies CASSGVGSLAGVDTQYF.

The J gene is TRBJ1-1, the V gene TRBV7-2; D not certain. The CDR3 totals 14 residues. CDR1 and CDR2 from the germline V gene are SGHTA and FQGNSA. V was trimmed by 5 bases and J by 0 bases, leaving 10 bases between them. In nucleotides, the CDR3 is TGTGCCAGCAGCGTGGTCCAGATGAACACTGAAGCTTTCTTT. Translation gives CASSVVQMNTEAFF.

The V gene is TRBV5-1, the J gene TRBJ2-7, with TRBD2 as a possible D gene (6 bases). The germline V and J ends were trimmed by 1 base and 0 bases, with 14 bases remaining between them. CDR1 is SGHRS and CDR2 is YFSETQ in the germline V gene. This CDR3 spans 16 amino acids. CDR3 region: CASSLYGSGLSYEQYF. CDR3 DNA: TGCGCCAGCAGCTTGTATGGTAGCGGTCTCTCCTACGAGCAGTACTTC. Full variable domain (remainder filled in from reference TRBV5-1 and TRBJ2-7): KAGVTQTPRYLIKTRGQQVTLSCSPISGHRSVSWYQQTPGQGLQFLFEYFSETQRNKGNFPGRFSGRQFSNSRSEMNVSTLELGDSALYLCASSLYGSGLSYEQYFGPGTRLTVT.

V gene TRBV29-1 combines with J gene TRBJ2-2; no clear D. Germline loops: CDR1 SQVTM, CDR2 ANQGSEA. V shed 3 bases and J shed 7 bases, with 15 bases lying between them. This CDR3 spans 14 amino acids. DNA of the CDR3: TGCAGCGTTGACCTCGGCTCCGTGGGCGGGGAGCTGTTTTTT. It is translated as CSVDLGSVGGELFF.

The genes are TRBV29-1 and TRBJ2-7; 8 nucleotides line up with TRBD1. Unmatched junction bases numbered 5, after V lost 6 bases and J lost 1 base. The CDR3 is 13 amino acids. CDR1 is SQVTM and CDR2 is ANQGSEA in the germline V gene. The CDR3 spells CSVRTGWSYEQYF. The CDR3 region has the DNA TGCAGCGTACGGACAGGGTGGTCCTACGAGCAGTACTTC.

The V gene is TRBV19, the J gene TRBJ2-7; 7 bases match TRBD1. The germline V gene encodes CDR1 LNHDA and CDR2 SQIVND (reference sequence). J lost 4 bases, V lost 5 bases, and 5 bases had no gene match. The CDR3 runs 13 residues. In DNA form, the CDR3 reads TGTGCCAGTAGTCGGGACAGAAAATACGAGCAGTACTTC. Its protein product is CASSRDRKYEQYF.

The rearrangement joins TRBV6-5 to TRBJ2-2; D is possibly TRBD1 or TRBD2 (5 bases each). Germline-derived CDR1 and CDR2 are MNHEY and SVGAGI. Trimming left V 4 bases short and J 5 bases short, with 14 bases between. This CDR3 comprises 15 residues. CDR3 DNA sequence: TGTGCCAGCAGTTTCCGGCAGGGAGTGACCGGGGAGCTGTTTTTT. Translated: CASSFRQGVTGELFF.

This chain connects TRBV9 to TRBJ2-7, with TRBD2 as a possible D gene (6 bases). CDR1 is SGDLS, CDR2 YYNGEE, per germline. The CDR3 length is 15 residues. With 0 bases removed from V and 3 bases from J, the gap between germline ends came to 13 bases. The CDR3 sequence: CASSVDPEGRYEQYF. Written as DNA, the CDR3 is TGTGCCAGCAGCGTAGACCCGGAGGGCCGCTACGAGCAGTACTTC.

The chain has TRBV14 and TRBJ1-1; D possibly corresponds to TRBD1 (5 bases). Germline V CDR1 and CDR2: SGHDN, FVKESK. Trimming left V 0 bases short and J 6 bases short, with 11 bases between. The CDR3 sequence is 14 residues long. CDR3 residues: CASSQDTSRAEAFF. CDR3 sequence (DNA): TGTGCCAGCAGCCAAGATACTTCCAGGGCTGAAGCTTTCTTT. The whole variable domain, remainder taken from reference TRBV14 and TRBJ1-1, is EAGVTQFPSHSVIEKGQTVTLRCDPISGHDNLYWYRRVMGKEIKFLLHFVKESKQDESGMPNNRFLAERTGGTYSTLKVQPAELEDSGVYFCASSQDTSRAEAFFGQGTRLTVV.

The chain is built from TRBV19 and TRBJ2-5; D gene unclear. The germline V gene has CDR1 LNHDA and CDR2 SQIVND (reference sequence). This CDR3 comprises 11 residues. V lost 4 bases and J 0 bases, leaving 0 bases between the germline ends. The CDR3 region is CASSNQETQYF. The CDR3 DNA reads TGTGCCAGTAGTAACCAAGAGACCCAGTACTTC.

This CDR3 reads CASSSSSAQTSYEQYF. The CDR3 coding sequence is TGTGCCAGCAGCTCTTCTAGCGCTCAAACCTCCTACGAGCAGTACTTC. V gene TRBV7-2 combines with J gene TRBJ2-7, with D possibly TRBD2 on 6 matching bases. Trimming cost V 4 bases and J 0 bases, with 16 bases left between them. The CDR3 has 16 amino acids. Germline-derived CDR1 and CDR2 are SGHTA and FQGNSA.